The entry that follows covers one TCR beta chain sequence. Trimming shortened V by 8 bases and J by 3 bases, and 11 bases separated the two germline ends. The CDR3 has 13 amino acids. Looked up from germline, CDR1 is MDHEN and CDR2 is SYDVKM. Survey-level immunoSEQ sequencing profiled the TCR beta repertoire. TCRdb's copy holds only in-frame clones and misses some; the assay was immunoSEQ multiplex PCR. The sample holds under 65,000 clones, more than 85% seen once. The chain carries TRBV28 and TRBJ2-1; D may be TRBD2 (6 bases). This TCR derives from a man aged 35-49 years with rheumatoid arthritis. Sample: PBMCs. Written as DNA, the CDR3 is TGTGCCAGCCTTCCGGGACTCTACAATGAGCAGTTCTTC. Its translation is CASLPGLYNEQFF. The full variable domain, with the rest looked up from reference TRBV28 and TRBJ2-1, is DVKVTQSSRYLVKRTGEKVFLECVQDMDHENMFWYRQDPGLGLRLIYFSYDVKMKEKGDIPEGYSVSREKKERFSLILESASTNQTSMYLCASLPGLYNEQFFGPGTRLTVL.